This TCR beta chain was retrieved from a study of glioma-infiltrating T cells after dendritic cell vaccination. Study at large: Between the early 2000s and the early 2010s, patients got autologous tumor lysate-pulsed dendritic cell vaccines.

This clone has just a few counts. Time point noted: after dendritic cell vaccination, including at tumor progression/relapse. No glioblastoma patient carried an isocitrate dehydrogenase mutation. Blood PBMC samples: pre-vaccination, two weeks post third vaccination, and at tumor progression. The primer mix had 60 V beta and 13 J beta primers. Clones were sequenced by immunoSEQ multiplex PCR, and TCRdb holds only the in-frame ones, with some missing. The sample yields tens of thousands of clones, around 86% seen once. The CDR3 is made up of 14 amino acids. Germline V gene sequence: CDR1 MRHNA, CDR2 SNTAGT. J was trimmed by 5 bases and V by 6 bases; bases with no gene match: 5.

The rearrangement joins TRBV6-4 to TRBJ1-5, with TRBD1 matching 9 bases. The sequence derives from a human donor with glioblastoma. The source material was blood, sampled after dendritic cell vaccination. CDR3 protein: CASRYRQGDQPQHF. The CDR3 region has the DNA TGTGCCAGCAGATACCGACAGGGGGATCAGCCCCAGCATTTT.